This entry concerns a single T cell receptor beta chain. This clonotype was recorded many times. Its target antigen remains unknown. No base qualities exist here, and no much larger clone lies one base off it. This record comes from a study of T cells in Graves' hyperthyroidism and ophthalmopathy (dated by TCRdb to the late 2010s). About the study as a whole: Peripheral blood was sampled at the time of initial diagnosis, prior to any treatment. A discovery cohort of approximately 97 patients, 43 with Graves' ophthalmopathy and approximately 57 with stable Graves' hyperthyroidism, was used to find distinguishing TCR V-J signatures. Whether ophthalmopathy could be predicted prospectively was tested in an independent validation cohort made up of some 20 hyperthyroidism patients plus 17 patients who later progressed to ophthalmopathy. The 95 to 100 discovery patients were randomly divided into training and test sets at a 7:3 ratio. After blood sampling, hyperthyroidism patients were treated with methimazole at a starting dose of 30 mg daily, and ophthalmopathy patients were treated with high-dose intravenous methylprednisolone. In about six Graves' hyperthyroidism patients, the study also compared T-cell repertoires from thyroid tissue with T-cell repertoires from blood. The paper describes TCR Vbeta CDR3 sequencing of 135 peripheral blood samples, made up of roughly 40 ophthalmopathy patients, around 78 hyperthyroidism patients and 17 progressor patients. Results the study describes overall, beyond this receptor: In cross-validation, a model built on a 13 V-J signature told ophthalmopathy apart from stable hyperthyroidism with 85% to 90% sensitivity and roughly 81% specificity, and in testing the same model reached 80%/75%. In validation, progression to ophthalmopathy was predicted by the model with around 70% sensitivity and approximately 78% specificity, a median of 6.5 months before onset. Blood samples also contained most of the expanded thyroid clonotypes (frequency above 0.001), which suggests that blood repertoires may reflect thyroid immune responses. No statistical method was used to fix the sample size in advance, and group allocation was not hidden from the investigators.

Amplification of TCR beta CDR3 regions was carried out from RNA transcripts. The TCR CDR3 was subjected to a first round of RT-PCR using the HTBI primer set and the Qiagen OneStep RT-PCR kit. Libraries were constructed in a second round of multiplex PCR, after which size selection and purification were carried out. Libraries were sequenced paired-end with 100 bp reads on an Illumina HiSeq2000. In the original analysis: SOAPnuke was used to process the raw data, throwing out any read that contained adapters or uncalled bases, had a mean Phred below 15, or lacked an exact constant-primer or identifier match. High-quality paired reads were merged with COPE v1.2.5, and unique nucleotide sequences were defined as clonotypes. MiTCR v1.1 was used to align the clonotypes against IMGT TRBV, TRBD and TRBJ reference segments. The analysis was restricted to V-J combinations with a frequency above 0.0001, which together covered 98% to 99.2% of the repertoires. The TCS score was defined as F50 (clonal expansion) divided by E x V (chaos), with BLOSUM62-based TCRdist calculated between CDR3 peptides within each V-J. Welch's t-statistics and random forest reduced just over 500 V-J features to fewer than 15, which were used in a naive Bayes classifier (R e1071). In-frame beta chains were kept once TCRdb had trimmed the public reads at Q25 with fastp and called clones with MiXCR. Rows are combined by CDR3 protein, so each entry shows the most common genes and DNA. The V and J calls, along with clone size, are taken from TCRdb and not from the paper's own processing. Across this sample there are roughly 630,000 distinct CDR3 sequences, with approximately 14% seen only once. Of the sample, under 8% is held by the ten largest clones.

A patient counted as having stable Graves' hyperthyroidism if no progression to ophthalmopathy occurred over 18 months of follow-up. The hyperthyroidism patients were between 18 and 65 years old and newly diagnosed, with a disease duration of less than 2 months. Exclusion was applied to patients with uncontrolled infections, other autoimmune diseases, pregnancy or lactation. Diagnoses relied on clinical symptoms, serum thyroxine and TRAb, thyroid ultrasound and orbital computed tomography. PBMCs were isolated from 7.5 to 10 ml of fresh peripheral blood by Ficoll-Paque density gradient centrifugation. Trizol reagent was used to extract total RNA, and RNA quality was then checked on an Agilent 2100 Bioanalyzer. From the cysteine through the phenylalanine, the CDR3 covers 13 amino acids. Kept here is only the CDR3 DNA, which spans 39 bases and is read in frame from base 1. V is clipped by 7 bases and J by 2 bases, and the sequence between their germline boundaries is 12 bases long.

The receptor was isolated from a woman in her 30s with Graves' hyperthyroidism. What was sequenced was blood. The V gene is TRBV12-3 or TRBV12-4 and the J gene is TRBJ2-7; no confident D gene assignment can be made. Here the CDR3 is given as CASTSRYAYEQYF. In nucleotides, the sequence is TGTGCCAGCACCTCCCGATACGCCTACGAGCAGTACTTC.